Shown below are 21 T cell receptor beta chains from a single sample sequenced in a study of response to subunit inactivated influenza vaccine. TCRdb analysed the RT-PCR reads with MiXCR anew, one entry per CDR3 protein. Among roughly 700,000 distinct CDR3 sequences listed, over 11% were seen once. The sample consisted of PBMCs from blood, taken around two weeks before vaccination. The source is a man aged 50 to 59 who received an inactivated influenza vaccine.

This clonotype was seen at least ten times. The gene calls are TRBV9 and TRBJ2-2; 7 bases map to TRBD2. The CDR3 length is 15 residues. J gave up 2 bases and V 0 bases, and 1 base lay outside the gene matches. CDR1 SGDLS and CDR2 YYNGEE come from the germline V gene. The DNA of the CDR3 is TGTGCCAGCAGCGTAGGGGGACTAAACACCGGGGAGCTGTTTTTT. Encoded protein: CASSVGGLNTGELFF.

The chain links TRBV28 to TRBJ1-1; TRBD1 agrees at 7 bases. Germline V gives CDR1 MDHEN, CDR2 SYDVKM. V dropped 6 bases and J dropped 12; count of bases not matched to a gene: 10. The CDR3 loop spans 12 amino acids. The CDR3 nucleotides read TGTGCCAGCAGAAGACAGGGCTCAGGGACTTTCTTT. It yields the protein CASRRQGSGTFF.

This clonotype was picked up a small number of times. This chain connects TRBV19 to TRBJ1-5; D is uncertain. This CDR3 is 16 amino acids long. Germline loops: CDR1 LNHDA, CDR2 SQIVND (reference sequence). Trimming cost V 3 bases and J 0 bases, with 12 bases left between them. Written as DNA, the CDR3 is TGTGCCAGTAGTATCTGGATGCCTAATAGCAATCAGCCCCAGCATTTT. Its protein product is CASSIWMPNSNQPQHF.

This chain uses TRBV20-1 with TRBJ1-1, with 9 bases lining up with TRBD1. CDR1 is DFQATT, CDR2 SNEGSKA, per germline (reference sequence). CDR3 length: 13 residues. The trim removed 6 bases at V and 3 bases at J, leaving 5 bases unmatched. This CDR3 is CSAPDRGHTEAFF. The CDR3 nucleotides read TGCAGTGCGCCGGACAGGGGACACACTGAAGCTTTCTTT.

This clonotype was seen many times. The chain joins TRBV29-1 to TRBJ1-2; maybe TRBD1 (6 bases). Looked up from germline, CDR1 is SQVTM and CDR2 is ANQGSEA. Trimming pared 1 base from V and 6 bases from J, leaving 15 bases between. The CDR3 totals 14 residues. In nucleotides, the CDR3 is TGCAGCGTTGAAGCCCCAGGGGTCATGGATGGCTACACCTTC. Its protein product is CSVEAPGVMDGYTF. Combining the CDR3 with reference TRBV29-1 and TRBJ1-2 gives the whole variable domain SAVISQKPSRDICQRGTSLTIQCQVDSQVTMMFWYRQQPGQSLTLIATANQGSEATYESGFVIDKFPISRPNLTFSTLTVSNMSPEDSSIYLCSVEAPGVMDGYTFGSGTRLTVV.

The sample holds a few counts of this clonotype. The chain combines TRBV12-3 or TRBV12-4 with TRBJ2-2; TRBD2 agrees at 7 bases. The CDR3 has 13 amino acids. V shed 6 bases and J 3 bases; nucleotides not matched to a gene: 1. The CDR3 DNA follows: TGTGCCAGCAGGACTAGCTACACCGGGGAGCTGTTTTTT. It yields the protein CASRTSYTGELFF.

Comments on this clonotype: At one boundary the junction diverges from the germline segment, which might be a read error. The chain has TRBV12-3 or TRBV12-4 and TRBJ2-3; 9 nucleotides line up with TRBD1. This CDR3 is 13 amino acids long. Here the CDR3 reads CASSLALGTGWSF. CDR3 in DNA: TGTGCCAGCAGTTTAGCGCTGGGGACAGGGTGGAGTTTT.

This clonotype was detected many times. The rearrangement uses TRBV6-1 and TRBJ1-6; D remains unclear. V was shortened by 5 bases and J by 9 bases, with 11 bases between the two germline ends. The germline CDR1 and CDR2 sequences are MNHNS and SASEGT. The CDR3 extends over 13 amino acids. The CDR3 DNA is TGTGCCAGCAGTCTGGGTTTCGGTTCACCCCTCCACTTT. Translated: CASSLGFGSPLHF.

This chain uses TRBV29-1 with TRBJ2-5; no clear D. The germline CDR1 and CDR2 sequences are SQVTM and ANQGSEA. The V end lost 4 bases, the J end lost 3 bases, and 18 bases lay between the germline ends. The CDR3 totals 15 residues. CDR3 bases: TGCAGCGTTGGCCCGCGGTACCCCCGGGAAGAGACCCAGTACTTC. It yields the protein CSVGPRYPREETQYF.

This chain joins TRBV29-1 and TRBJ2-7; D is perhaps TRBD1 (6 bases). Trimming took 7 bases from V and 4 from J, leaving 14 bases between them. This CDR3 is built from 12 residues. Per germline, CDR1 SQVTM and CDR2 ANQGSEA. CDR3 in amino acids: CSGSTGRYEQYF. CDR3 sequence (DNA): TGCAGCGGATCGACAGGAAGATACGAGCAGTACTTC.

About this clonotype itself: The junction does not match germline at one end; this may be a read error. J is TRBJ2-5 and V is TRBV12-5; D possibly matches TRBD1 or TRBD2 (5 bases each). The germline V gene has CDR1 LGHNT and CDR2 FRNRAP. This CDR3 is 16 amino acids long. The CDR3 DNA is TGTGCTAGTGCTTTGCAATCGCCAGGGTTCCGGGGGACCCAGTACTTC. This encodes CASALQSPGFRGTQYF.

This clonotype has just a few counts. V is TRBV6-2 or TRBV6-3 and J is TRBJ1-2; maybe TRBD1 (6 bases). This CDR3 contains 13 residues. Deletions cut 6 bases from V and 5 bases from J, with 13 bases between. Per the germline V gene, CDR1 is MNHEY and CDR2 is SVGEGT. The CDR3 DNA reads TGTGCCAGCAGCTCTACAGGGATTTATGGCTACACCTTC. Its protein product is CASSSTGIYGYTF.

The rearrangement links TRBV15 to TRBJ2-7; possibly TRBD1 for D (6 bases). CDR3 length: 15 amino acids. Between the trimmed V and J ends, which lost 4 bases and 2 bases, there was a span of 15 bases. Germline assignment: CDR1 LNHNV and CDR2 YYDKDF (reference sequence). The CDR3 loop reads CATSIPQGYTYEQYF. The CDR3 DNA follows: TGTGCCACCAGCATACCACAGGGATACACCTACGAGCAGTACTTC. The complete variable domain, with remaining parts taken from reference TRBV15 and TRBJ2-7, reads DAMVIQNPRYQVTQFGKPVTLSCSQTLNHNVMYWYQQKSSQAPKLLFHYYDKDFNNEADTPDNFQSRRPNTSFCFLDIRSPGLGDTAMYLCATSIPQGYTYEQYFGPGTRLTVT.

For the CDR3, the DNA is TGTGCCAGCCTAAGGGACGCCCAAGAGACCCAGTACTTC. The encoded protein is CASLRDAQETQYF. The chain couples TRBV28 to TRBJ2-5; perhaps D is TRBD1 or TRBD2 (5 bases each). V lost 8 bases to trimming and J lost 1 base, with 11 bases between them. This CDR3 is built from 13 residues. CDR1 and CDR2 from the germline V gene are MDHEN and SYDVKM.

For this clonotype: Mismatch with germline at one junction end may stem from a read error. The chain joins TRBV7-7 to TRBJ2-3, with 7 nucleotides matching TRBD1. The CDR3 totals 14 residues. Germline V gene data show CDR1 as SSHAT and CDR2 as FNYEAQ (reference sequence). Here the CDR3 reads CASSLAQGSDTQYF. Written as DNA, the CDR3 is TGTGCTAGCAGCTTAGCACAGGGGTCGGATACGCAGTATTTT.

This clonotype was detected a few times. This chain connects TRBV29-1 to TRBJ1-2; TRBD1 agrees at 10 bases. Unmatched junction bases numbered 6, after V lost 6 bases and J lost 8 bases. This CDR3 has 12 amino acids. Germline CDR1 and CDR2: SQVTM and ANQGSEA. The CDR3 DNA is TGCAGCGTATTGACAGGGGGCGCGGGCTACACCTTC. Protein sequence: CSVLTGGAGYTF.

V is TRBV20-1 and J is TRBJ2-5, with TRBD2 matching over 11 bases. CDR1 and CDR2 from the germline V gene are DFQATT and SNEGSKA (reference sequence). CDR3 length: 13 residues. Germline trimming cut 1 base from V and 7 bases from J; bases unmatched to any gene: 2. CDR3 in DNA: TGCAGTGCTAGAGGTCTAGCGGGGGGGACCCAGTACTTC. Amino acids: CSARGLAGGTQYF.

Ten or more counts support this clonotype. The J gene is TRBJ1-5, the V gene TRBV6-6, with TRBD1 matching over 7 bases. The CDR3 runs 13 residues. With V trimmed by 7 bases and J by 4 bases, 4 bases remained unmatched. Germline lookup yields CDR1 MNHNY and CDR2 SVGAGI (reference sequence). The CDR3 DNA reads TGTGCCAGCAAACAGGGGCCGAATCAGCCCCAGCATTTT. Translated, it gives CASKQGPNQPQHF.

In DNA, the CDR3 is TGTGCCAGCAGTTACCGACTTAAGCAGTTCTTC. Protein product: CASSYRLKQFF. The rearrangement links TRBV6-5 to TRBJ2-1; D gene ambiguous. From germline, CDR1 is MNHEY and CDR2 SVGAGI. This CDR3 region has 11 residues. The germline V and J ends were trimmed by 2 bases and 11 bases, with 7 bases remaining between them.

The rearrangement uses TRBV5-1 and TRBJ2-6, with D perhaps TRBD1 (6 bases). V dropped 4 bases and J dropped 2 bases, with 10 bases sitting between them. This CDR3 spans 15 amino acids. Germline lookup yields CDR1 SGHRS and CDR2 YFSETQ. The CDR3 reads CASSTGSTGANVLTF. DNA of the CDR3: TGCGCCAGCAGCACAGGGTCTACTGGGGCCAACGTCCTGACTTTC.

V is TRBV4-3 and J is TRBJ2-2, with 7 bases matching TRBD2. J gave up 4 bases and V 4 bases, and 6 bases lay outside the gene matches. CDR1 and CDR2 from the germline V gene are LGHNA and YSLEER. This CDR3 has 15 residues. The CDR3: CASSRGSTATGELFF. The DNA for the CDR3 is TGCGCCAGCAGCCGCGGGAGTACAGCCACCGGGGAGCTGTTTTTT.